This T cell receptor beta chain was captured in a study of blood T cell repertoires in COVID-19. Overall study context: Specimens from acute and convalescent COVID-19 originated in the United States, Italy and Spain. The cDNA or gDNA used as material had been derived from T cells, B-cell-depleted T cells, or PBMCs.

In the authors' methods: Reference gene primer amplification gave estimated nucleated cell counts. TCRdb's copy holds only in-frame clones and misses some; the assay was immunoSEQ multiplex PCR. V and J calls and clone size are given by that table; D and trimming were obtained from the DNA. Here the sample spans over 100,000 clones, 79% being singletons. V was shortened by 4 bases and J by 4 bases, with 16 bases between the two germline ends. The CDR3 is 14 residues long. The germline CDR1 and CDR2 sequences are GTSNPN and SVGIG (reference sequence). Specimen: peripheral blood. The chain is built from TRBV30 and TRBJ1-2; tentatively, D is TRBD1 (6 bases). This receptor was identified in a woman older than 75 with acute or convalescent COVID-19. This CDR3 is CAWTMPGTSYGYTF. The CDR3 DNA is TGTGCCTGGACAATGCCCGGGACAAGCTATGGCTACACCTTC.